The T cell receptor beta chain described here comes from a study of CD8 T cells in ankylosing spondylitis. Regarding the study as a whole: Relatively rare in peripheral blood, disease-linked clones were also CD8+. Disease-linked clones reportedly showed significant enrichment in matched ankylosing spondylitis synovial fluid.

TCRdb re-analysed the 5' RACE reads in MiXCR, keeping a single row per CDR3 protein. The sample has under 250,000 distinct CDR3 sequences, 30% to 40% seen once. Regarding this clonotype: What it recognizes is unknown.

The clonotype was recovered from a male donor with ankylosing spondylitis or in good health (not recorded which). What was sequenced was blood, either unsorted or a sorted T cell fraction (not recorded which).

The CDR3 loop is CASSQDSWGTSGANVLTF. The CDR3 bases are TGCGCCAGCAGCCAAGATTCATGGGGAACCTCTGGGGCCAACGTCCTGACTTTC. The J gene is TRBJ2-6, the V gene TRBV4-1; no definite D call. Germline V CDR1 and CDR2: MGHRA, YSYEKL. CDR3 size: 18 residues. The V and J ends lost 0 bases and 0 bases respectively, with 12 bases between them.